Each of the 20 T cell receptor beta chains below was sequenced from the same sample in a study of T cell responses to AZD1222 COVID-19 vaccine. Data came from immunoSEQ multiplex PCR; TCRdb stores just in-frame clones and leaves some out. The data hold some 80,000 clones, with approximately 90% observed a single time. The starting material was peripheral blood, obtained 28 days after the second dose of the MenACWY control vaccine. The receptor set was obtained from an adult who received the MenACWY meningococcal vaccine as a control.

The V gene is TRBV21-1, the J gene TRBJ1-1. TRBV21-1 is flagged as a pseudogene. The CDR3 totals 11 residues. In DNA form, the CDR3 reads TGTGCCAGCGATCAAAACACTGAAGCTTTCTTT. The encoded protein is CASDQNTEAFF.

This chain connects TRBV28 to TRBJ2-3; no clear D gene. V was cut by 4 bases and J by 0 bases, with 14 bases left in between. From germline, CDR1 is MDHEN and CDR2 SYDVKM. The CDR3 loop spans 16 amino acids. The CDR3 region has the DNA TGTGCCAGCAGTTCCCCTGAGGCGGCTAGCACAGATACGCAGTATTTT. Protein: CASSSPEAASTDTQYF.

CDR3 region: CAWDGRRNTEAFF. The CDR3 nucleotides are TGTGCCTGGGACGGACGGAGGAACACTGAAGCTTTCTTT. The chain links TRBV30 to TRBJ1-1; no clear D. CDR3 size: 13 residues. V was shortened by 5 bases and J by 1 base, with 11 bases between the two germline ends. From germline, CDR1 is GTSNPN and CDR2 SVGIG (reference sequence).

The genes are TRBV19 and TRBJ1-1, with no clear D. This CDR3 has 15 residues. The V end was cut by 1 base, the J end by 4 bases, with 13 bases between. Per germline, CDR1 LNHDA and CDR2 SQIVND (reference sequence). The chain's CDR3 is CASSIGAEQFTEAFF. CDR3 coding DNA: TGTGCCAGTAGTATAGGGGCGGAACAGTTCACTGAAGCTTTCTTT.

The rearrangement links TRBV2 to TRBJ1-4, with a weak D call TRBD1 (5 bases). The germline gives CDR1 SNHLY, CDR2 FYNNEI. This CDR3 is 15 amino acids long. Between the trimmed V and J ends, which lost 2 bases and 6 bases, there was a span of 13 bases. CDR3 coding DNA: TGTGCCAGCAGTGAAAGGGTTGGGGCATATGAAAAACTGTTTTTT. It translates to CASSERVGAYEKLFF.

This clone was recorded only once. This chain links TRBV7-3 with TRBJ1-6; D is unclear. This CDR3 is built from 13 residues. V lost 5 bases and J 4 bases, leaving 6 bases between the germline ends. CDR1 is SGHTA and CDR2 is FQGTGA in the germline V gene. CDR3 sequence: CASSLKYNSPLHF. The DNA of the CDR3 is TGTGCCAGCAGCCTCAAGTATAATTCACCCCTCCACTTT.

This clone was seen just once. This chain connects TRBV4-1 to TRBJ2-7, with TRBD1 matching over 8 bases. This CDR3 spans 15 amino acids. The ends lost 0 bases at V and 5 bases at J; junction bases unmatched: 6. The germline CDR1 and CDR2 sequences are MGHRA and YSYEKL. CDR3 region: CASSQEWTGNHEQYF. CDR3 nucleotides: TGCGCCAGCAGCCAAGAGTGGACAGGGAACCACGAGCAGTACTTC.

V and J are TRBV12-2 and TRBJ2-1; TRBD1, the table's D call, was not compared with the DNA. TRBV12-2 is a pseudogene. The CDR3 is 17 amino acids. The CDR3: CASRAKPGQGGDNEQFF. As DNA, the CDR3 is TGTGCAAGTCGCGCCAAACCCGGACAGGGGGGGGACAATGAGCAGTTCTTC.

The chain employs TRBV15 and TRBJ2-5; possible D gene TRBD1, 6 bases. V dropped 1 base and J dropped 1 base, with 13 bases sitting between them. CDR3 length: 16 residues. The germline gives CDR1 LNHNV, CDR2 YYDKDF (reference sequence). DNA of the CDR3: TGTGCCACCAGCAGAGTCCAGGGGCGATTCCAAGAGACCCAGTACTTC. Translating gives CATSRVQGRFQETQYF.

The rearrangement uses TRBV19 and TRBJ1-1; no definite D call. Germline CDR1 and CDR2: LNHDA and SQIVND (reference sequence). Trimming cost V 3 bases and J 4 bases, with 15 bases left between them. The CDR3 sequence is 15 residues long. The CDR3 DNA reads TGTGCCAGTAGTATTGGAGGGTATCGAGTCACTGAAGCTTTCTTT. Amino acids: CASSIGGYRVTEAFF.

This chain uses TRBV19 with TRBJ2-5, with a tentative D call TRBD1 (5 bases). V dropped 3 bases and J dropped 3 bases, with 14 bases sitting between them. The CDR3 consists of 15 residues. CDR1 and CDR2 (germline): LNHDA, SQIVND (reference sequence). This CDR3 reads CASSMGSRTKETQYF. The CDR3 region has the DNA TGTGCCAGTAGTATGGGCAGCAGGACAAAAGAGACCCAGTACTTC.

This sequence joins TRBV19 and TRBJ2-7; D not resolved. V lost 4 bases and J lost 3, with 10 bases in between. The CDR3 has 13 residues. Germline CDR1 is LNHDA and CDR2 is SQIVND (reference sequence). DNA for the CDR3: TGTGCCAGTAGTAAGGCGGTTCGCTACGAGCAGTACTTC. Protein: CASSKAVRYEQYF.

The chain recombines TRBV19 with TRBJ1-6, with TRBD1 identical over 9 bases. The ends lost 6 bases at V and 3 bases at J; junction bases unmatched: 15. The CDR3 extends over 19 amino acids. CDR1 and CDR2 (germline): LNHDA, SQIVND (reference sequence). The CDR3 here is CASSPTRDREGGYNSPLHF. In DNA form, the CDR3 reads TGTGCCAGTAGCCCGACCCGGGACAGGGAGGGTGGCTATAATTCACCCCTCCACTTT.

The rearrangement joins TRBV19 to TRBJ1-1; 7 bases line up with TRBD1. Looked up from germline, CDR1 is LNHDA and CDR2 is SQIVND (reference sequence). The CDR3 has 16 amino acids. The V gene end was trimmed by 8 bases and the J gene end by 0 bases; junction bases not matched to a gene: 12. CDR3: CASSKSLQGVNTEAFF. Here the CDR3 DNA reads TGTGCCAGTTCGAAATCCCTCCAGGGGGTGAACACTGAAGCTTTCTTT.

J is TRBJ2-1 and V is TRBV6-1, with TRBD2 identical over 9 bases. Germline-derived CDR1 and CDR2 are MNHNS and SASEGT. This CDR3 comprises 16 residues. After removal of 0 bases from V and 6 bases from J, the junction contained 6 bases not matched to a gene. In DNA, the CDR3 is TGTGCCAGCAGTGAAGCCAGCCTAGCGGGGAGCAATGAGCAGTTCTTC. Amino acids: CASSEASLAGSNEQFF.

DNA of the CDR3: TGTGCCAGCAGTGATTTCAATCAGCCCCAGCATTTT. Encoded protein: CASSDFNQPQHF. The chain employs TRBV6-1 and TRBJ1-5, with D unresolved. The germline CDR1 and CDR2 sequences are MNHNS and SASEGT. The CDR3 length is 12 residues. Trimming cost V 3 bases and J 3 bases, with 3 bases left between them.

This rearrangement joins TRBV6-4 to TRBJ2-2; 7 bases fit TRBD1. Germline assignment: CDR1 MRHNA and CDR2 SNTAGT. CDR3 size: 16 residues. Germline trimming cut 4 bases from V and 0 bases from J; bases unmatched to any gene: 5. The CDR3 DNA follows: TGTGCCAGCAGTGCCCAGGGACAGTCGAACACCGGGGAGCTGTTTTTT. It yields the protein CASSAQGQSNTGELFF.

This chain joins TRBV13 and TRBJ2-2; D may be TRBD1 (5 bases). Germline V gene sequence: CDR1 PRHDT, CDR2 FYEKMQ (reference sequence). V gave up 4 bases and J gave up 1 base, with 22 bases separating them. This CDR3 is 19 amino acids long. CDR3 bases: TGTGCCAGCAGCTATCAGAAATTAGGGGCCGAGTTGAACACCGGGGAGCTGTTTTTT. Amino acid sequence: CASSYQKLGAELNTGELFF.

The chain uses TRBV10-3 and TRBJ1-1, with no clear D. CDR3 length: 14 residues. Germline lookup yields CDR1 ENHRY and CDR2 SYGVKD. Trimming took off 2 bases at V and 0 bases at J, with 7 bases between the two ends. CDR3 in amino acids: CAISEERLNTEAFF. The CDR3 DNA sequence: TGTGCCATCAGTGAGGAGAGATTGAACACTGAAGCTTTCTTT.

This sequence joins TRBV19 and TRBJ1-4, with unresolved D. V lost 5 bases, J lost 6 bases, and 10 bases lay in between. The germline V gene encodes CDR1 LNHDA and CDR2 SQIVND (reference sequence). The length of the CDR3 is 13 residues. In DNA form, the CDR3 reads TGTGCCAGTAGTGAGTTGGGGTATGAAAAACTGTTTTTT. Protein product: CASSELGYEKLFF.